The source of this T cell receptor beta chain is a study of CD8+ T cells in alopecia areata. Turning to the study itself: Treatment comprised oral tofacitinib, 5 to 10 mg twice daily, in treated patients. Scalp area affected, as a percentage, set the severity score of treated patients.

Germline V CDR1 and CDR2: ENHRY, SYGVKD. Trimming pared 3 bases from V and 2 bases from J, leaving 10 bases between. The CDR3 has 14 residues. cDNA prepared by RNA extraction and subsequent reverse transcription served as the template for sequencing. TCRdb's table, derived via immunoSEQ multiplex PCR, lists solely in-frame clones and lacks some. This table holds more than 150,000 clones, around 49% found once. Treatment here: oral pan-JAK inhibitor, 5-10 mg twice daily. Individuals with alopecia areata gave both lesional scalp punch biopsies and peripheral blood for collection. A few counts support this clone.

This sample comprised CD8+ T cells sorted from blood, obtained around week 53, from a patient treated with tofacitinib. The V gene is TRBV10-3, the J gene TRBJ1-2; D not certain. The clonotype comes from a human donor with alopecia areata. The CDR3 spells CAISDMQTNYGYTF. The CDR3 DNA reads as TGTGCCATCAGTGATATGCAGACAAACTATGGCTACACCTTC.